This TCR beta chain was obtained from a study of T cells in Graves' hyperthyroidism and ophthalmopathy. The study's findings and limits: With a median lead of approximately 6 months before onset, the model predicted ophthalmopathy. Most thyroid-expanded clonotypes above 0.001 were also found in blood.

A patient was excluded if there was uncontrolled infection, other autoimmune disease, pregnancy or lactation. Orbital computed tomography, thyroid ultrasound, serum thyroxine and TRAb, and clinical symptoms together informed the diagnoses. About this clonotype: The antigen is not known.

TCR beta CDR3 regions were amplified from RNA transcripts. TCR CDR3 regions were first amplified by RT-PCR with HTBI primers. TCRdb reprocessed the multiplex PCR reads via MiXCR and lists one record per CDR3 protein. The profile shows about 660,000 distinct CDR3 sequences, 45% of them singletons. The V gene lost 6 bases and the J gene lost 10 bases, with 25 bases spanning the gap. CDR3 size: 15 residues. The germline gives CDR1 ENHRY, CDR2 SYGVKD. The material sequenced was peripheral blood or thyroid tissue (not recorded which). This chain links TRBV10-3 with TRBJ2-7; D possibly corresponds to TRBD1 (6 bases). This receptor was obtained from an adult man with Graves' disease, either hyperthyroidism or ophthalmopathy (not recorded which). The CDR3 DNA is TGTGCCATCAGGGAACGGGGCCTACAGGGAGAAGGACAGTACTTC. It encodes CAIRERGLQGEGQYF.